This is a list of T cell receptor beta chains from one sample in a study of cytomegalovirus exposure and HLA in healthy donors. Assay: immunoSEQ multiplex PCR; the TCRdb copy retains only in-frame clones and omits some. The sample holds approximately 140,000 clones, roughly 77% seen once. The sample taken for sequencing was PBMCs. Source of these receptors: a female donor in good health and CMV-seronegative. Each CDR3 is given with its conserved first and last residue. The D gene is left open where the match is weak. The listing skips clone size in some rows; elsewhere it reads once, few, many or a size class.

D gene	V gene	J gene	clone size	CDR3 protein	CDR3 DNA
TRBD1	TRBV28	TRBJ1-5	NA	CASSLNSGTGVNQPQHF	TGTGCCAGCAGTTTAAATTCAGGGACAGGGGTGAATCAGCCCCAGCATTTT
NA	TRBV11-3	TRBJ1-2	NA	CASSLETGAYGYTF	TGTGCCAGCAGCTTAGAGACAGGTGCCTATGGCTACACCTTC
TRBD1	TRBV4-1	TRBJ1-2	NA	CASSLQTGSGYGYTF	TGCGCCAGCAGCCTACAGACAGGGTCAGGCTATGGCTACACCTTC
NA	TRBV5-1	TRBJ2-3	few	CASKLRHPSTDTQYF	TGCGCCAGCAAGTTGCGCCACCCTTCCACAGATACGCAGTATTTT
TRBD1	TRBV2	TRBJ1-1	few	CASRGQDMNTEAFF	TGTGCCAGCCGGGGACAGGACATGAACACTGAAGCTTTCTTT
NA	TRBV6-5	TRBJ2-7	NA	CASSSRYYEQYF	TGTGCCAGCAGCTCGCGATACTACGAGCAGTACTTC
TRBD1	TRBV7-9	TRBJ2-3	NA	CSSSTSGGRADTQYF	TGTTCCAGCAGCACATCAGGGGGCCGGGCAGATACGCAGTATTTT
TRBD1	TRBV7-2	TRBJ2-7	NA	CASSLQGQSPYEQYF	TGTGCCAGCAGCTTACAGGGACAGTCTCCCTACGAGCAGTACTTC
NA	TRBV5-1	TRBJ2-5	NA	CASSLGASGGIGGPDGKETQYF	TGCGCCAGCAGCTTGGGGGCCTCTGGCGGGATAGGTGGGCCGGACGGTAAAGAGACCCAGTACTTC
TRBD2	TRBV4-1	TRBJ2-7	NA	CASSQGDSGMVQYF	TGCGCCAGCAGCCAGGGAGATAGCGGGATGGTGCAGTACTTC
TRBD1	TRBV18	TRBJ1-4	NA	CASSPSGQGRTNEKLFF	TGTGCCAGCTCACCTTCGGGACAGGGGAGGACTAATGAAAAACTGTTTTTT
NA	TRBV18	TRBJ1-4	NA	CASSPSREKLFF	TGTGCCAGCTCACCATCCCGGGAAAAACTGTTTTTT
NA	TRBV18	TRBJ1-4	once	CASSPTGPTNEKLFF	TGTGCCAGCTCACCGACAGGCCCCACTAATGAAAAACTGTTTTTT
TRBD1	TRBV28	TRBJ2-7	few	CASSPRTGGFSYEQYF	TGTGCCAGCAGTCCCCGGACAGGGGGATTTTCCTACGAGCAGTACTTC
TRBD2	TRBV18	TRBJ2-5	NA	CASSPPGLADETQYF	TGTGCCAGCTCACCGCCGGGACTAGCGGATGAGACCCAGTACTTC
TRBD1	TRBV28	TRBJ1-1	NA	CASSFGTGDTEAFF	TGTGCCAGCAGTTTCGGGACAGGGGACACTGAAGCTTTCTTT
NA	TRBV19	TRBJ1-5	once	CASRGGGNQPQHF	TGTGCCAGTCGGGGAGGGGGAAATCAGCCCCAGCATTTT
NA	TRBV6-6	TRBJ1-4	NA	CASSYGQSNEKLFF	TGTGCCAGCAGTTACGGACAGTCGAATGAAAAACTGTTTTTT
NA	TRBV25-1	TRBJ1-2	NA	CASSAEWGAAGYTF	TGTGCCAGCAGTGCAGAATGGGGCGCCGCTGGCTACACCTTC
NA	TRBV5-1	TRBJ2-5	once	CASSPSGGVQETQYF	TGCGCCAGCAGCCCTTCGGGCGGGGTCCAAGAGACCCAGTACTTC
TRBD1	TRBV2	TRBJ2-1	NA	CASRWTGGRNEQFF	TGTGCCAGCAGATGGACAGGGGGCCGGAATGAGCAGTTCTTC